This passage covers 31 T cell receptor beta chains from one sample sequenced in a study of blood T cell repertoires in COVID-19 (dated by TCRdb to the early 2020s). Library construction relied on the immunoSEQ multiplex PCR assay. In TCRdb, the immuneACCESS table is reduced to in-frame sequences with V and J assigned. These tables do not hold every clone; where another copy was compared, an unresolved V gene accounts for under half, and the others remain unexplained. The sample includes about 260,000 clones, with approximately 90% observed a single time. The top ten clones comprise around 2.8% of the sample. Sequencing was carried out using PBMCs or T cells enriched from blood (not recorded which). The source is a man aged 35 to 55 who had been exposed to COVID-19.

About this clone: Other nucleotide sequences from this sample produce the same CDR3. The chain links TRBV3-1 (or the pseudogene TRBV3-2) to TRBJ1-5; D not certain. Per the germline V gene, CDR1 is LGHDT and CDR2 is YNNKEL (reference sequence). The CDR3 contains 13 residues. Trimming took off 1 base at V and 3 bases at J, with 4 bases between the two ends. CDR3 bases: TGTGCCAGCAGCCAAGCGTCCAATCAGCCCCAGCATTTT. Its protein is CASSQASNQPQHF.

This clone was counted between two and nine times. The chain is built from TRBV2 and TRBJ2-6; no clear D gene. The germline gives CDR1 SNHLY, CDR2 FYNNEI. The CDR3 totals 16 residues. V lost 2 bases and J lost 0, with 8 bases in between. The DNA for the CDR3 is TGTGCCAGCAGTGAATTTCTGAGCTCTGGGGCCAACGTCCTGACTTTC. Amino acids: CASSEFLSSGANVLTF.

The chain joins TRBV18 to TRBJ2-7; maybe TRBD1 (6 bases). In germline, CDR1 is KGHSH, CDR2 LQKENI. Trimming took 5 bases from V and 3 from J, leaving 11 bases between them. CDR3 length equals 13 residues. In nucleotides, the CDR3 is TGTGCCAGCTCATCCCGACAGGACTACGAGCAGTACTTC. Translation gives CASSSRQDYEQYF.

The CDR3 loop reads CASSLGSRQANQPQHF. As DNA, the CDR3 is TGTGCCAGCAGCTTAGGATCACGGCAGGCCAATCAGCCCCAGCATTTT. The rearrangement uses TRBV7-8 and TRBJ1-5; D remains unclear. The CDR3 is made up of 16 amino acids. Deletions cut 1 base from V and 3 bases from J, with 13 bases between. Per germline, CDR1 SGHVS and CDR2 FQNEAQ.

The CDR3 region has the DNA TGTGCCAGTAGTATAGTCTATAGGACAGGGATCACCTACGAGCAGTACTTC. This codes for CASSIVYRTGITYEQYF. The chain employs TRBV19 and TRBJ2-7; 8 bases are shared with TRBD1. This CDR3 is 17 amino acids long. Germline CDR1 reads LNHDA; CDR2 reads SQIVND (reference sequence). Trimming removed 1 base from V and 2 bases from J; junction bases left unmatched: 10.

The V gene is TRBV28, the J gene TRBJ1-5; no definite D call. V shed 7 bases and J shed 2 bases, with 15 bases lying between them. Germline lookup yields CDR1 MDHEN and CDR2 SYDVKM. The CDR3 totals 15 residues. CDR3 in amino acids: CASNPRRAGNQPQHF. The DNA for the CDR3 is TGTGCCAGCAACCCCCGGAGGGCGGGCAATCAGCCCCAGCATTTT.

This chain joins TRBV7-9 and TRBJ2-7; maybe TRBD1 (6 bases). The germline gives CDR1 SEHNR, CDR2 FQNEAQ (reference sequence). CDR3 size: 12 residues. Trimming pared 5 bases from V and 6 bases from J, leaving 11 bases between. For the CDR3, the DNA is TGTGCCAGCAGCGCAGACAGGTCCGAGCAGTACTTC. Its translation is CASSADRSEQYF.

This clone was picked up one time. The V gene is TRBV7-9, the J gene TRBJ1-2; 7 bases map to TRBD1. The CDR3 consists of 13 residues. Germline V gene data show CDR1 as SEHNR and CDR2 as FQNEAQ (reference sequence). With V trimmed by 1 base and J by 6 bases, 2 bases remained unmatched. This chain's CDR3 is CASSLGTGDGYTF. The CDR3 DNA sequence: TGTGCCAGCAGCTTAGGAACAGGGGATGGCTACACCTTC.

The chain combines TRBV18 with TRBJ1-4; D gene unclear. Trimming pared 4 bases from V and 4 bases from J, leaving 13 bases between. CDR3 length equals 15 residues. Germline V gene sequence: CDR1 KGHSH, CDR2 LQKENI. This chain's CDR3 is CASSREVQINEKLFF. CDR3 DNA sequence: TGTGCCAGCTCACGGGAGGTTCAGATTAATGAAAAACTGTTTTTT.

The chain's CDR3 is CASSQGSNYEQYF. The DNA for the CDR3 is TGTGCCAGCTCGCAGGGGAGTAACTACGAGCAGTACTTC. The genes are TRBV18 and TRBJ2-7, with D tentatively TRBD1 (6 bases). The V end was cut by 6 bases, the J end by 3 bases, with 12 bases between. This CDR3 region has 13 residues. CDR1 and CDR2 from the germline V gene are KGHSH and LQKENI.

The genes are TRBV4-2 and TRBJ1-6; D unclear. The CDR3 is made up of 18 amino acids. Germline loops: CDR1 LGHNA, CDR2 YNFKEQ. The germline V and J ends were trimmed by 4 bases and 6 bases, with 22 bases remaining between them. CDR3 protein: CASSLTLSIETGNSPLHF. The CDR3 coding sequence is TGTGCCAGCAGCCTAACCCTGTCCATAGAGACGGGTAATTCACCCCTCCACTTT.

This sequence joins TRBV6-5 and TRBJ1-1, with D unresolved. This CDR3 is built from 16 residues. V shed 0 bases and J shed 1 base, with 12 bases lying between them. Germline-derived CDR1 and CDR2 are MNHEY and SVGAGI. The CDR3 DNA reads as TGTGCCAGCAGTTACTCCCCCCGCTCCAGGAACACTGAAGCTTTCTTT. Its protein product is CASSYSPRSRNTEAFF.

The chain combines TRBV28 with TRBJ1-2; TRBD1 matches at 9 bases. CDR3 length: 14 residues. J was trimmed by 2 bases and V by 6 bases; bases with no gene match: 4. Germline loops: CDR1 MDHEN, CDR2 SYDVKM. The CDR3 coding sequence is TGTGCCAGCAGGGGACAGGGAGACAACTATGGCTACACCTTC. Its protein product is CASRGQGDNYGYTF.

The chain links TRBV2 to TRBJ1-1, with TRBD1 matching over 8 bases. The CDR3 loop spans 14 amino acids. Per the germline V gene, CDR1 is SNHLY and CDR2 is FYNNEI. The V and J ends lost 6 bases and 1 base, in that order; junction bases with no gene match: 4. In nucleotides, the CDR3 is TGTGCCAGCAGCCCGGACAGGGCGAACACTGAAGCTTTCTTT. Translating gives CASSPDRANTEAFF.

V is TRBV7-6 and J is TRBJ2-1, with 8 bases matching TRBD2. V was pared by 2 bases and J by 1 base, with 7 bases of the junction left unmatched. The germline CDR1 and CDR2 sequences are SGHVS and FNYEAQ. The CDR3 consists of 17 residues. The CDR3 bases are TGTGCCAGCAGCTTAAGGGCCCCGGGGGGGTCCTACAATGAGCAGTTCTTC. Its protein product is CASSLRAPGGSYNEQFF.

The rearrangement uses TRBV19 and TRBJ2-7, with 15 nucleotides matching TRBD2. The CDR3 spans 18 residues. After removal of 4 bases from V and 3 bases from J, the junction contained 10 bases not matched to a gene. Germline CDR1 LNHDA, CDR2 SQIVND (reference sequence). This CDR3 reads CASSTRTSGRAKYYEQYF. DNA for the CDR3: TGTGCCAGTAGTACCCGGACTAGCGGGAGGGCCAAGTACTACGAGCAGTACTTC.

This sequence joins TRBV5-6 and TRBJ1-2; TRBD1 is a possible D gene (5 bases). Trimming shortened V by 3 bases and J by 4 bases, and 7 bases separated the two germline ends. Germline V CDR1 and CDR2: SGHDT, YYEEEE. This CDR3 comprises 12 residues. The CDR3 DNA follows: TGTGCCAGCAGCTCCGACAGCTATGGCTACACCTTC. The encoded protein is CASSSDSYGYTF. Full variable domain (remainder filled in from reference TRBV5-6 and TRBJ1-2): DAGVTQSPTHLIKTRGQQVTLRCSPKSGHDTVSWYQQALGQGPQFIFQYYEEEERQRGNFPDRFSGHQFPNYSSELNVNALLLGDSALYLCASSSDSYGYTFGSGTRLTVV.

The gene calls are TRBV6-1 and TRBJ2-1; tentative D call: TRBD2 (7 bases). Germline lookup yields CDR1 MNHNS and CDR2 SASEGT. V lost 2 bases and J lost 8, with 16 bases in between. The CDR3 runs to 15 residues. In nucleotides, the CDR3 is TGTGCCAGCAGTGAACGGCGGGGAGGGGGTTATGAGCAGTTCTTC. The encoded protein is CASSERRGGGYEQFF.

The chain links TRBV7-3 to TRBJ2-1; 12 bases agree with TRBD2. The length of the CDR3 is 15 residues. The J segment lost 4 bases and the V segment lost 3 bases, leaving 1 base of the junction unmatched. CDR1 and CDR2 (germline): SGHTA, FQGTGA. CDR3: CASSLTSGRYNEQFF. CDR3 bases: TGTGCCAGCAGCTTGACTAGCGGGAGATACAATGAGCAGTTCTTC.

The chain uses TRBV7-3 and TRBJ2-7; 11 nucleotides line up with TRBD1. This CDR3 spans 15 amino acids. The V segment lost 4 bases and the J segment 6 bases; nucleotides outside the gene matches: 8. Germline V CDR1 and CDR2: SGHTA, FQGTGA. The CDR3 reads CASSSGTGGMGEQYF. CDR3 in DNA: TGTGCCAGCAGCTCCGGGACAGGGGGTATGGGCGAGCAGTACTTC.

This clone was seen only a few times. This chain connects TRBV7-6 to TRBJ2-2; a possible D gene is TRBD2 (5 bases). The CDR3 sequence is 16 residues long. Germline lookup yields CDR1 SGHVS and CDR2 FNYEAQ. V was shortened by 1 base and J by 2 bases, with 11 bases between the two germline ends. This chain's CDR3 is CASSLEASLNTGELFF. The CDR3, as DNA: TGTGCCAGCAGCTTAGAGGCTAGCTTAAACACCGGGGAGCTGTTTTTT.

This rearrangement joins TRBV10-3 to TRBJ1-6; perhaps TRBD1 as D (5 bases). The germline V gene has CDR1 ENHRY and CDR2 SYGVKD. Trimming pared 2 bases from V and 6 bases from J, leaving 8 bases between. CDR3 length: 14 amino acids. CDR3 in DNA: TGTGCCATCAGTGAGGGGGGAGGTAATTCACCCCTCCACTTT. Translation: CAISEGGGNSPLHF.

The V and J genes are TRBV11-2 and TRBJ1-6; tentative D call: TRBD1 (6 bases). The CDR3 is 16 amino acids. Trimming removed 5 bases from V and 5 bases from J, with 16 bases in between. In germline, CDR1 is SGHAT, CDR2 FQNNGV. The CDR3 DNA reads TGTGCCAGCAGCCAACGGGGGGCAGCTGATAATTCACCCCTCCACTTT. Amino acids: CASSQRGAADNSPLHF.

In this sample, this clone turned up a few times. This sample also contains other DNA sequences that code for the same CDR3. This sequence joins TRBV6-1 and TRBJ2-5; 9 nucleotides line up with TRBD1. This CDR3 is 16 amino acids long. The germline gives CDR1 MNHNS, CDR2 SASEGT. The junction had 8 bases not matched to a gene; V was cut back by 1 base and J by 5 bases. CDR3 nucleotide sequence: TGTGCCAGCAGTGAAGAGACAGGGGGGGGCGGGGAGACCCAGTACTTC. This encodes CASSEETGGGGETQYF.

This clone was counted once. The V and J genes are TRBV18 and TRBJ1-2, with D possibly being TRBD1 (5 bases). Per germline, CDR1 KGHSH and CDR2 LQKENI. With 2 bases removed from V and 4 bases from J, the gap between germline ends came to 8 bases. The CDR3 loop spans 13 amino acids. The CDR3: CASSPSTAYGYTF. CDR3 DNA sequence: TGTGCCAGCTCACCATCGACAGCCTATGGCTACACCTTC. The full variable domain, completed using reference TRBV18 and TRBJ1-2, is NAGVMQNPRHLVRRRGQEARLRCSPMKGHSHVYWYRQLPEEGLKFMVYLQKENIIDESGMPKERFSAEFPKEGPSILRIQQVVRGDSAAYFCASSPSTAYGYTFGSGTRLTVV.

J is TRBJ1-1 and V is TRBV19; TRBD1 matches at 12 bases. This CDR3 is built from 15 residues. Germline V gene sequence: CDR1 LNHDA, CDR2 SQIVND (reference sequence). J was trimmed by 4 bases and V by 8 bases; bases with no gene match: 8. The CDR3 coding sequence is TGTGCCAGTTTCCTCGGGACAGGGGGCGTCACTGAAGCTTTCTTT. As protein: CASFLGTGGVTEAFF.

This sequence joins TRBV19 and TRBJ1-5, with no clear D. The V and J ends lost 4 bases and 7 bases respectively, with 17 bases between them. CDR1 is LNHDA and CDR2 is SQIVND in the germline V gene (reference sequence). CDR3 length equals 15 residues. CDR3 in amino acids: CASSTGYGSNQPQHF. Written as DNA, the CDR3 is TGTGCCAGTAGTACCGGATACGGGAGTAACCAGCCCCAGCATTTT.

The chain carries TRBV28 and TRBJ2-1; 10 nucleotides align to TRBD2. CDR3 length: 15 amino acids. CDR1 is MDHEN and CDR2 is SYDVKM in the germline V gene. V dropped 6 bases and J dropped 4; count of bases not matched to a gene: 6. The chain's CDR3 is CASRPGTSAYNEQFF. As DNA, the CDR3 is TGTGCCAGCAGGCCCGGGACTAGCGCTTACAATGAGCAGTTCTTC.

This chain links TRBV6-5 with TRBJ1-2; TRBD1 aligns across 7 bases. The CDR3 runs 14 residues. J lost 7 bases, V lost 6 bases, and 11 bases had no gene match. The germline CDR1 and CDR2 sequences are MNHEY and SVGAGI. CDR3 protein: CASRGQLTYRGYTF. For the CDR3, the DNA is TGTGCCAGCAGGGGACAGCTAACGTATCGTGGCTACACCTTC.

The gene calls are TRBV19 and TRBJ2-7, with 8 positions matching TRBD1. The CDR3 sequence is 14 residues long. Unmatched junction bases numbered 8, after V lost 6 bases and J lost 4 bases. CDR1 LNHDA and CDR2 SQIVND come from the germline V gene (reference sequence). The CDR3 reads CASSETGDRYEQYF. The CDR3 DNA is TGTGCCAGTAGCGAGACAGGGGATAGGTACGAGCAGTACTTC.

The chain carries TRBV7-9 and TRBJ2-7, with 13 bases that match TRBD2. This CDR3 comprises 17 residues. In germline, CDR1 is SEHNR, CDR2 FQNEAQ (reference sequence). Unmatched junction bases numbered 10, after V lost 8 bases and J lost 0 bases. The CDR3 DNA reads as TGTGCCAGCCGCCCCGGACTAGCGGGAGACCTCTCCTACGAGCAGTACTTC. It is translated as CASRPGLAGDLSYEQYF.